Following are 9 T cell receptor beta chains from one sample sequenced in a study of siplizumab effects on memory and regulatory T cells. Some clones are missing from TCRdb's copy, which holds only in-frame ones; the method was immunoSEQ multiplex PCR. The sample contains approximately 100,000 clones, nearly 95% of which appear only once. Sequencing was performed on Tregs sorted from blood. All receptors come from a human donor in good health.

The chain employs TRBV19 and TRBJ1-4; perhaps TRBD1 as D (5 bases). V was shortened by 3 bases and J by 4 bases, with 12 bases between the two germline ends. There are 15 residues in the CDR3. Germline CDR1 and CDR2: LNHDA and SQIVND (reference sequence). CDR3 nucleotide sequence: TGTGCCAGTAGTATCTTGGCAGGGATTAATGAAAAACTGTTTTTT. This encodes CASSILAGINEKLFF.

J is TRBJ2-7 and V is TRBV14, with TRBD1 identical over 8 bases. The V gene's germline CDR1 is SGHDN and CDR2 FVKESK. This CDR3 comprises 15 residues. V was pared by 1 base and J by 7 bases, with 9 bases of the junction left unmatched. The CDR3 region is CASSQAAGGLREQYF. CDR3 in DNA: TGTGCCAGCAGCCAAGCGGCAGGGGGCCTGCGGGAGCAGTACTTC.

A single count supports this clone. The rearrangement links TRBV7-9 to TRBJ2-2, with 9 positions matching TRBD1. The V gene's germline CDR1 is SEHNR and CDR2 FQNEAQ (reference sequence). V was pared by 3 bases and J by 6 bases, with 11 bases of the junction left unmatched. The CDR3 contains 17 residues. CDR3 DNA sequence: TGTGCCAGCAGCTTCCTACCCGGGACAGGGAATCCCGGGGAGCTGTTTTTT. Amino acid sequence: CASSFLPGTGNPGELFF.

V gene TRBV5-5 combines with J gene TRBJ1-6, with a possible D match to TRBD1 (6 bases). Germline V gene sequence: CDR1 SGHKS, CDR2 YYEKEE (reference sequence). This CDR3 comprises 14 residues. The ends were cut back, 4 bases at V and 10 bases at J, with 15 bases in the middle. CDR3: CASSPDSSSSPLHF. In nucleotides, the CDR3 is TGTGCCAGCAGCCCGGACAGTTCTTCCTCACCCCTCCACTTT.

The V gene is TRBV7-9, the J gene TRBJ2-7; D may match TRBD1 or TRBD2 (5 bases each). V was cut by 5 bases and J by 1 base, with 15 bases left in between. Germline V gene data show CDR1 as SEHNR and CDR2 as FQNEAQ (reference sequence). CDR3 size: 15 residues. The CDR3 is CASSPTGLGSYEQYF. CDR3 DNA sequence: TGTGCCAGCAGCCCAACGGGGCTGGGGTCCTACGAGCAGTACTTC.

This clone turned up a few times. The chain carries TRBV29-1 and TRBJ1-1; D remains unclear. The CDR3 has 13 residues. Per germline, CDR1 SQVTM and CDR2 ANQGSEA. Trimming left V 3 bases short and J 1 base short, with 9 bases between. CDR3 sequence reads: CSVELGRNTEAFF. The DNA for the CDR3 is TGCAGCGTTGAGCTGGGAAGGAACACTGAAGCTTTCTTT.

This chain connects TRBV2 to TRBJ1-4, with 8 bases identical to TRBD1. This CDR3 is built from 13 residues. The J segment lost 8 bases and the V segment lost 7 bases, leaving 6 bases of the junction unmatched. CDR1 and CDR2 (germline): SNHLY, FYNNEI. This chain's CDR3 is CASKTGGAEKLFF. Written as DNA, the CDR3 is TGTGCCAGCAAAACAGGGGGAGCCGAAAAACTGTTTTTT.

This chain uses TRBV5-4 with TRBJ2-7; TRBD1 agrees at 8 bases. CDR1 is SGHNT and CDR2 is YYREEE in the germline V gene (reference sequence). Germline trimming cut 3 bases from V and 7 bases from J; bases unmatched to any gene: 6. The CDR3 consists of 13 residues. Written as DNA, the CDR3 is TGTGCCAGCAGCTCGGACAGGGCTGGAGAGCAGTACTTC. Protein: CASSSDRAGEQYF.

The rearrangement links TRBV6-6 to TRBJ1-3; 8 positions agree with TRBD1. CDR3 size: 13 residues. Per the germline V gene, CDR1 is MNHNY and CDR2 is SVGAGI (reference sequence). After removal of 7 bases from V and 3 bases from J, the junction contained 2 bases not matched to a gene. The CDR3 bases are TGTGCCAGCACAGGGGGCGGTGGAAACACCATATATTTT. Translation: CASTGGGGNTIYF.